These 3 T cell receptor beta chains came from one sample sequenced in a study of blood T cell repertoires in COVID-19. The repertoire was sequenced with immunoSEQ multiplex PCR; TCRdb's copy has only in-frame clones and lacks some. This sample has about 30,000 clones, with 84% found just once. The sample taken for sequencing was peripheral blood. All receptors come from a human donor in a cohort sampled during active COVID-19.

This chain connects TRBV3-1 (or the pseudogene TRBV3-2) to TRBJ1-3; TRBD1 is a possible D gene (6 bases). Between the trimmed V and J ends, which lost 4 bases and 0 bases, there was a span of 10 bases. Looked up from germline, CDR1 is LGHDT and CDR2 is YNNKEL (reference sequence). The CDR3 has 15 amino acids. CDR3 amino acids: CASSPLTGSGNTIYF. CDR3 DNA sequence: TGTGCCAGCAGCCCACTGACAGGCTCTGGAAACACCATATATTTT.

J is TRBJ1-1 and V is TRBV7-3; D may be TRBD1 (6 bases). Trimming pared 0 bases from V and 4 bases from J, leaving 9 bases between. This CDR3 contains 14 residues. Per the germline V gene, CDR1 is SGHTA and CDR2 is FQGTGA. The CDR3: CASSLTGGPTEAFF. CDR3 DNA: TGTGCCAGCAGCTTAACCGGGGGGCCCACTGAAGCTTTCTTT.

The V and J genes are TRBV7-9 and TRBJ1-3; D possibly corresponds to TRBD1 (5 bases). Germline loops: CDR1 SEHNR, CDR2 FQNEAQ (reference sequence). The V gene lost 4 bases and the J gene lost 4 bases, with 17 bases spanning the gap. The CDR3 length is 16 residues. CDR3 nucleotide sequence: TGTGCCAGCAGCTCAAGGGGCCGGAATGTAGGAAACACCATATATTTT. Encoded protein: CASSSRGRNVGNTIYF.